Below, one TCR beta chain is given with its context. Antigen unknown. These data originate in a study of siplizumab effects on memory and regulatory T cells. Study findings and constraints: Unstimulated subset assignment was obtained for only a minor fraction of alloreactive clones. Naive T cells looked more diverse than memory cells and looked like major alloresponse contributors.

This CDR3 is 17 amino acids long. Losses at the gene ends were 0 bases for V and 4 bases for J; bases not matched to a gene: 9. The germline V gene has CDR1 SGHVS and CDR2 FNYEAQ. Assays examined approximately 99,000 TCR templates per sample. Sequencing used immunoSEQ multiplex PCR; TCRdb keeps in-frame clones, though not all of them. In the table there are around 87,000 clones, 85% to 90% of which are singletons. This chain links TRBV7-6 with TRBJ1-3; 7 bases agree with TRBD1. The sample comprised CD4+ T cells sorted from blood. This clonotype was sampled from a human donor in good health. The CDR3 region has the DNA TGTGCCAGCAGCTTAGCCGGCGACAGGGCGACCGGAAACACCATATATTTT. It encodes CASSLAGDRATGNTIYF.